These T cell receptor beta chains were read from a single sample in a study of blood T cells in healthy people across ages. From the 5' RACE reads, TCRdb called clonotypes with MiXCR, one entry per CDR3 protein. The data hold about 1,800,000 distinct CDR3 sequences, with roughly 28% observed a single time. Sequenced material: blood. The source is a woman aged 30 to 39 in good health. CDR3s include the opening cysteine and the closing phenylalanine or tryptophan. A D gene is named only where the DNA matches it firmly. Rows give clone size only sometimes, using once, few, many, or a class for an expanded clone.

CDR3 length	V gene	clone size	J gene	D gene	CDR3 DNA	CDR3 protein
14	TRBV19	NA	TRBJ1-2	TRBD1	TGTGCCAGTAGGGACGGACAGGGTGGCGGTGGCTACACCTTC	CASRDGQGGGGYTF
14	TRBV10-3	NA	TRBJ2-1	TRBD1	TGTGCCATCTCAGAACGACAGGGGGCGTTTGAGCAGTTCTTC	CAISERQGAFEQFF
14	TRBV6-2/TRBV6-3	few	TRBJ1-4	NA	TGTGCCAGCAGTTACCATGCAACTAATGAAAAACTGTTTTTT	CASSYHATNEKLFF
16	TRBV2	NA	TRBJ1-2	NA	TGTGCCAGCAGTGAAGAGGTTGGCAGGCATAACTATGGCTACACCTTC	CASSEEVGRHNYGYTF
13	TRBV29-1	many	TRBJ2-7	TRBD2	TGCAGCGTTGAGGAACCAGCGGGGGACGAGCAGTACTTC	CSVEEPAGDEQYF
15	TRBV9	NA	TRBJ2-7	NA	TGTGCCAGCAGCGGGTCCCTGGGGGCCGGTAATGAGCAGTACTTC	CASSGSLGAGNEQYF
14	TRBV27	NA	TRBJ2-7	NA	TGTGCCAGCAGTTACACGGCAGGTTCCTACGAGCAGTACTTC	CASSYTAGSYEQYF
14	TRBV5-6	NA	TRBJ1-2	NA	TGTGCCAGCAGCTTGAACAGGAGGAGCTATGGCTACACCTTC	CASSLNRRSYGYTF
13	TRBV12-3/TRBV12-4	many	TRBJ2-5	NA	TGTGCCAGCAGAGGGGACCTCGGAGAGACCCAGTACTTC	CASRGDLGETQYF
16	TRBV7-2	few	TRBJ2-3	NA	TGTGCCAGCAGCTTAGGTGTGGCGTCGGTGTGGGATACGCAGTATTTT	CASSLGVASVWDTQYF
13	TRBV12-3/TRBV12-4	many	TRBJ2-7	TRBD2	TGTGCCAGCAGCCGTAGCGGGGGAGGCGAGCAGTACTTC	CASSRSGGGEQYF
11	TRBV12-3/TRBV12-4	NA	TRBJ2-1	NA	TGTGCCAGCAGTTTCGAAAATCAGCAGTTCTTC	CASSFENQQFF
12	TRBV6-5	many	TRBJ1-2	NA	TGTGCCAGCAGTTACGGACGAGGGAGCTACACCTTC	CASSYGRGSYTF
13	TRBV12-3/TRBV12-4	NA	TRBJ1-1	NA	TGTGCCAGCAGTCGGACCCCCAACACTGAAGCTTTCTTT	CASSRTPNTEAFF
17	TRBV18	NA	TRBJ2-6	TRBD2	TGTGCCAGCTCACCCGCCGGGGGGACCCCTGGGGCCAACGTCCTGACTTTC	CASSPAGGTPGANVLTF
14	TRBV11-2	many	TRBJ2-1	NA	TGTGCCAGCAGCTTATCAGGGCTCGGGGGTGAGCAGTTCTTC	CASSLSGLGGEQFF
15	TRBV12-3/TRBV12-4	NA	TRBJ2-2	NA	TGTGCCAGCAGTCCGCCACGTACTCGCACCGGGGAGCTGTTTTTT	CASSPPRTRTGELFF
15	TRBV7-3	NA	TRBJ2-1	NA	TGTGCCAGCAGCTTCAGGGACTCTGTTTGGAATGAGCAGTTCTTC	CASSFRDSVWNEQFF
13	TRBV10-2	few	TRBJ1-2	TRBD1	TGCGCCAGCACCTGGGACAGTAGAGGGGGCTACACCTTC	CASTWDSRGGYTF
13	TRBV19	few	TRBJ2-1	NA	TGTGCCAGTAGTATGGTTGGGGTTTTAGGGCAGTTCTTC	CASSMVGVLGQFF
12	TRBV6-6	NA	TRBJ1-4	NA	TGTGCCAGCAGTTACCCCAATGAAAAACTGTTTTTT	CASSYPNEKLFF
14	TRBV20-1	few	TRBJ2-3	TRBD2	TGCAGTGTTAGGCTAGCGGGTATGGCAGATACGCAGTATTTT	CSVRLAGMADTQYF
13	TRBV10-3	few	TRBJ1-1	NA	TGTGCCATCAGTGATTCGCCGGACACTGAAGCTTTCTTT	CAISDSPDTEAFF
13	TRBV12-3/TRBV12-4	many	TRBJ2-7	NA	TGTGCCAGCAGTTTAGCATGGGACTACGAGCAGTACTTC	CASSLAWDYEQYF
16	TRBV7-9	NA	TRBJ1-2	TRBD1	TGTGCCAGCAGCTTAGAGGGACAGGATCCTAACTATGGCTACACCTTC	CASSLEGQDPNYGYTF
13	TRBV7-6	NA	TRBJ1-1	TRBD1	TGTGCCAGCAGCTTCACAGGGGAACCTGAAGCTTTCTTT	CASSFTGEPEAFF
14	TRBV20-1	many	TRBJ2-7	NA	TGCAGTGCATCTAACGCCGGCAGCTCCTACGAGCAGTACTTC	CSASNAGSSYEQYF
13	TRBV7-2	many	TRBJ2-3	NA	TGTGCCAGCAGTCGGCGACTCACAGATACGCAGTATTTT	CASSRRLTDTQYF
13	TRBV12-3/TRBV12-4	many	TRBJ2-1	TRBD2	TGTGCCAGCAGTTTCAGCCTAGCCGGGGGGGGGTTCTTC	CASSFSLAGGGFF
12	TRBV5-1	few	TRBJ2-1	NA	TGCGCCAGCAGCTTGGCCCCCACTGAGCAGTTCTTC	CASSLAPTEQFF
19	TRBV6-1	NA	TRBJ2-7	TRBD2	TGTGCCAGCATGAATTTTGTGGGACTAGCGGGCGATCTTTACAATGAGCAGTACTTC	CASMNFVGLAGDLYNEQYF
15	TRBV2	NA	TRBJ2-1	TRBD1	TGTGCCAGCAGTGGATCGGGACAGGGGTTCAATGAGCAGTTCTTC	CASSGSGQGFNEQFF
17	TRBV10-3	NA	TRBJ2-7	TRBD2	TGTGCCATCAGCGTGGATCCCAGCGGGACTCCCTCCTACGAGCAGTACTTC	CAISVDPSGTPSYEQYF
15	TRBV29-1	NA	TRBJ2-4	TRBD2	TGCAGCGCGTCGGGGCCAGCTAGCGGGGGAAACATTCAGTACTTC	CSASGPASGGNIQYF
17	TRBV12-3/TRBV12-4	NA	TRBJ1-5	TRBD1	TGTGCCAGCAGTCAAGAGTGGGGCAGGGGGAACAATCAGCCCCAGCATTTT	CASSQEWGRGNNQPQHF
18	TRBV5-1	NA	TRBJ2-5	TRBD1	TGCGCCAGCAGCTTGAATTCCCGGGACAGGGAGATCCGGGAGACCCAGTACTTC	CASSLNSRDREIRETQYF
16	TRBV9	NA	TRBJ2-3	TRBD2	TGTGCCAGCAGCGGTCGGACTAGCGGGAGTACAGATACGCAGTATTTT	CASSGRTSGSTDTQYF
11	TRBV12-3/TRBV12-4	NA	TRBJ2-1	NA	TGTGCCAGCAGTTTTTGGGGTGAGCAGTTCTTC	CASSFWGEQFF
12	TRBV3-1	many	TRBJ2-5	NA	TGTGCCAGCAGCCAAGGGGTCGGGACCCAGTACTTC	CASSQGVGTQYF
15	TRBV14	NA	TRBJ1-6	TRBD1	TGTGCCAGCAGCCGGAGGACAGGGGATAATTCACCCCTCCACTTT	CASSRRTGDNSPLHF
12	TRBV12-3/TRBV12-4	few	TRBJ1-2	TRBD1	TGTGCCAGCAGTTTTGGGACAGCAAGCTACACCTTC	CASSFGTASYTF
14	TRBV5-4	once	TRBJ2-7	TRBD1	TGTGCCAGCAGCCCAGGGACAGGGGAATACGAGCAGTACTTC	CASSPGTGEYEQYF
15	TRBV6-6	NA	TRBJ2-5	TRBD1	TGTGCCAGCATGTTTGAGAGGGGGCAACAAGAGACCAAGTACTTC	CASMFERGQQETKYF
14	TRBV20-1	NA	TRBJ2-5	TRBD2	TGCAGTGCCCCACCTAGCGGGCCCTTAGGTACCCAGTACTTC	CSAPPSGPLGTQYF
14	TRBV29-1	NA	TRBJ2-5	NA	TGCAGCGTTGCGCAGGGCGCCTCCTCGGAGACCCAGTACTTC	CSVAQGASSETQYF